One sample yielded the 5 T cell receptor beta chains listed below, sequenced in a study of blood T cell repertoires in COVID-19. Clones were read by immunoSEQ multiplex PCR, and TCRdb kept only the in-frame ones, dropping some. The repertoire has about 83,000 clones, 86% of them found once; the top ten carry approximately 8.1%. What was sequenced was peripheral blood. These receptors originate from a man aged 50-60 years with active COVID-19.

The J gene is TRBJ2-5, the V gene TRBV5-1; 9 bases line up with TRBD2. This CDR3 region has 16 residues. Losses at the gene ends were 2 bases for V and 1 base for J; bases not matched to a gene: 6. CDR1 is SGHRS and CDR2 is YFSETQ in the germline V gene. The CDR3 spells CASSLSSGRTQETQYF. CDR3 in DNA: TGCGCCAGCAGCTTAAGCAGCGGGAGGACCCAAGAGACCCAGTACTTC.

The chain has TRBV7-2 and TRBJ2-5, with no clear D. The CDR3 has 13 amino acids. V was pared by 1 base and J by 5 bases, with 8 bases between. In germline, CDR1 is SGHTA, CDR2 FQGNSA. CDR3 region: CASSLVVLETQYF. The CDR3 nucleotides read TGTGCCAGCAGCTTAGTCGTCCTGGAGACCCAGTACTTC.

Comments on this clone: Other DNA sequences in this specimen translate into the identical CDR3. The CDR3 loop is CASSSPGQGNYGYTF. Written as DNA, the CDR3 is TGTGCCAGCAGTTCTCCGGGACAGGGGAACTATGGCTACACCTTC. The rearrangement links TRBV28 to TRBJ1-2; TRBD1 agrees at 10 bases. The length of the CDR3 is 15 residues. V trimming: 4 bases; J trimming: 2 bases; junction bases outside the gene matches: 4. Germline assignment: CDR1 MDHEN and CDR2 SYDVKM.

Here the CDR3 reads CASSPRRLPDSGNTIYF. The CDR3 DNA sequence: TGTGCCAGCAGCCCCCGCCGACTGCCCGACTCTGGAAACACCATATATTTT. This chain joins TRBV11-2 and TRBJ1-3; D unclear. Trimming shortened V by 5 bases and J by 0 bases, and 17 bases separated the two germline ends. CDR3 size: 17 residues. Per germline, CDR1 SGHAT and CDR2 FQNNGV.

V usage is TRBV3-1 (or the pseudogene TRBV3-2) and J usage is TRBJ2-1; 7 bases are a match to TRBD1. The CDR3 spans 14 residues. Germline CDR1 LGHDT, CDR2 YNNKEL (reference sequence). V shed 4 bases, J shed 9 bases, and the junction held 9 bases outside the gene matches. CDR3 loop: CASSLGQPAGEQFF. In nucleotides, the CDR3 is TGTGCCAGCAGCCTGGGACAGCCCGCCGGTGAGCAGTTCTTC.